Many counts were recorded for the clone carrying this T cell receptor beta chain. This specimen comes from a study of identical twins. The V and J ends lost 6 bases and 3 bases respectively, with 14 bases between them. The CDR3 is 14 residues long. MiXCR was run by TCRdb on the 5' RACE reads, yielding one entry per CDR3 protein. The data hold approximately 600,000 distinct CDR3 sequences, with about 7.1% observed a single time. These same data were also listed under a study on yellow fever vaccine responses in identical twins.

Sequenced sample: PBMCs. The clonotype was recovered from a young woman in good health. This chain links TRBV12-3 or TRBV12-4 with TRBJ1-2, with TRBD1 as a possible D gene (6 bases). The CDR3 coding sequence is TGTGCCAGCAGCCGTCCAGGGGTAGACTATGGCTACACCTTC. Its translation: CASSRPGVDYGYTF.